This is a list of T cell receptor beta chains from one sample in a study of identical twins. MiXCR was run by TCRdb on the 5' RACE reads, yielding one entry per CDR3 protein. The data show a few hundred thousand distinct CDR3 sequences, around 8.8% seen once. The same specimen was also included in a second study, on yellow fever vaccine responses in identical twins.

Sequenced input: CD8+ T cells sorted from blood. Every receptor here comes from a woman aged 18-29 years in good health. Both conserved end residues are part of each CDR3. A D gene is named only where the DNA matches it firmly. The size of a clone is reported for some rows only, either as once, few or many, or as a class for expanded clones.

size: few; D: NA; V: TRBV15; J: TRBJ2-5; DNA: TGTGCCACCAGCAGAGACCGGACGGTGGGGACCCAGTACTTC; CDR3: CATSRDRTVGTQYF
size: many; D: TRBD1; V: TRBV12-3/TRBV12-4; J: TRBJ2-7; DNA: TGTGCCAGCAGTCCATCGGGACAGGTCTACGAGCAGTACTTC; CDR3: CASSPSGQVYEQYF
size: NA; D: TRBD2; V: TRBV12-5; J: TRBJ2-7; DNA: TGTGCTAGTGGTTTGGTAGTGGCGGATAAAGGGCGGATAGCGGGCGAGCAGTACTTC; CDR3: CASGLVVADKGRIAGEQYF
size: NA; D: TRBD2; V: TRBV6-1; J: TRBJ2-3; DNA: TGTGCCAGCAGACCCCTAGCGGGGGTCACAGATGCGCAGTATTTT; CDR3: CASRPLAGVTDAQYF
size: many; D: NA; V: TRBV3-1; J: TRBJ2-7; DNA: TGTGCCAGCAGCCAGGCATTGGTAGTAGAGCAGTACTTC; CDR3: CASSQALVVEQYF
size: many; D: NA; V: TRBV7-6; J: TRBJ1-1; DNA: TGTGCCAGCAGCTTAGAGACAGCCACTGAAGCTTTCTTT; CDR3: CASSLETATEAFF
size: many; D: NA; V: TRBV4-3; J: TRBJ2-2; DNA: TGCGCCAGCAGCCAATTTCGGACTCGACCACCCGGGGAGCTGTTTTTT; CDR3: CASSQFRTRPPGELFF
size: many; D: TRBD2; V: TRBV20-1; J: TRBJ2-2; DNA: TGCAGTGCTCCTAGCGGGGTTCCGAACACCGGGGAGCTGTTTTTT; CDR3: CSAPSGVPNTGELFF
size: NA; D: NA; V: TRBV6-2/TRBV6-3; J: TRBJ1-5; DNA: TGTGCCAGCAGTTACCCGGGACATGGAAAGCCCCAGCATTTT; CDR3: CASSYPGHGKPQHF
size: many; D: TRBD2; V: TRBV28; J: TRBJ2-2; DNA: TGTGCCAGCAGTTTATGGGAGAGGGCGGGAGGGCCTCCCTTCGCCGGGGAGCTGTTTTTT; CDR3: CASSLWERAGGPPFAGELFF
size: NA; D: NA; V: TRBV29-1; J: TRBJ2-7; DNA: TGCAGCGTTGCTATCCCCACCCTCGCCGAGCAGTACTTC; CDR3: CSVAIPTLAEQYF
size: few; D: NA; V: TRBV27; J: TRBJ1-1; DNA: TGTGCCAGCAGTCCCTGGGACGGGAACACTGAAGCTTTCTTT; CDR3: CASSPWDGNTEAFF
size: few; D: NA; V: TRBV20-1; J: TRBJ2-7; DNA: TGCAGTGCTACGTCCTGGGGGGTGGACTACGAGCAGTACTTC; CDR3: CSATSWGVDYEQYF
size: many; D: NA; V: TRBV7-2; J: TRBJ2-7; DNA: TGTGCCAGCAGCTTCGCTTACACCTACGAGCAGTACTTC; CDR3: CASSFAYTYEQYF
size: few; D: NA; V: TRBV27; J: TRBJ2-7; DNA: TGTGCCAGCAGTTTTCAGGGCAAGGAGCAGTACTTC; CDR3: CASSFQGKEQYF
size: few; D: NA; V: TRBV5-6; J: TRBJ2-1; DNA: TGTGCCAGCAGCTTCGGCTTTTTGGCGACTTCCTCCTACAATGAGCAGTTCTTC; CDR3: CASSFGFLATSSYNEQFF
size: few; D: TRBD2; V: TRBV4-3; J: TRBJ2-7; DNA: TGCGCCAGCACCGCGGGACTAGCGGACTCCTACGAGCAGTACTTC; CDR3: CASTAGLADSYEQYF
size: many; D: NA; V: TRBV2; J: TRBJ2-1; DNA: TGTGCCAGCCCAGATTGGTGGGGGAATTCCTACAATGAGCAGTTCTTC; CDR3: CASPDWWGNSYNEQFF
size: NA; D: TRBD2; V: TRBV7-2; J: TRBJ2-2; DNA: TGTGCCAGCAGCTTAGCGGGAGGGCCCTACACCGGGGAGCTGTTTTTT; CDR3: CASSLAGGPYTGELFF
size: NA; D: NA; V: TRBV27; J: TRBJ2-2; DNA: TGTGCCAGCAGAACTCCTACCGGGGAGCTGTTTTTT; CDR3: CASRTPTGELFF
size: many; D: TRBD1; V: TRBV13; J: TRBJ2-7; DNA: TGTGCCAGCAGCCCAAACCCCGGACAGGGATCCGAGCAGTACTTC; CDR3: CASSPNPGQGSEQYF
size: NA; D: TRBD1; V: TRBV30; J: TRBJ1-1; DNA: TGTGCCTGGGACAGGGGAACGAACACTGAAGCTTTCTTT; CDR3: CAWDRGTNTEAFF
size: few; D: TRBD2; V: TRBV20-1; J: TRBJ2-5; DNA: TGCAGTGCTAGAGATATTCAACTAGCGGAGGAGACCCAGTACTTC; CDR3: CSARDIQLAEETQYF
size: many; D: NA; V: TRBV12-3/TRBV12-4; J: TRBJ1-1; DNA: TGTGCCAGCAGTTTGAGGCAGGGTGCTGAAGCTTTCTTT; CDR3: CASSLRQGAEAFF
size: NA; D: TRBD1; V: TRBV7-6; J: TRBJ2-7; DNA: TGTGCCAGCAGCGCCCGACAGGGCCCGGGCGAGCAGTACTTC; CDR3: CASSARQGPGEQYF
size: NA; D: NA; V: TRBV6-2/TRBV6-3; J: TRBJ2-3; DNA: TGTGCCAGCAGACCTAGCGGAGGGGGAGATACGCAGTATTTT; CDR3: CASRPSGGGDTQYF
size: many; D: TRBD1; V: TRBV4-3; J: TRBJ2-7; DNA: TGCGCCAGCAGCCCCGGGACAGGGTACTACGAGCAGTACTTC; CDR3: CASSPGTGYYEQYF
size: NA; D: NA; V: TRBV11-2; J: TRBJ2-3; DNA: TGTGCCAGCAGCTTGATATTCTCTAGGGGAGATACGCAGTATTTT; CDR3: CASSLIFSRGDTQYF
size: few; D: NA; V: TRBV2; J: TRBJ1-5; DNA: TGTGCCAGCAGTGCGGGGACGGGGGGTCAGCCCCAGCATTTT; CDR3: CASSAGTGGQPQHF
size: few; D: TRBD2; V: TRBV15; J: TRBJ2-3; DNA: TGTGCCACCAGCAGAGATCTCGCTCAGCGGGGGGGGGCACGAGGTACGCAGTATTTT; CDR3: CATSRDLAQRGGARGTQYF
size: many; D: TRBD1; V: TRBV12-3/TRBV12-4; J: TRBJ2-3; DNA: TGTGCCAGCAGTTTTGGTTGGCTCGGACAGGCTAGCACAGATACGCAGTATTTT; CDR3: CASSFGWLGQASTDTQYF
size: NA; D: NA; V: TRBV6-5; J: TRBJ2-2; DNA: TGTGCCAGCAGTTATTATCGGAACCCGATCAACCCTAACACCGGGGAGCTGTTTTTT; CDR3: CASSYYRNPINPNTGELFF
size: few; D: NA; V: TRBV6-1; J: TRBJ2-1; DNA: TGTGCCAGCAGTGAACCTCTACCGGACACATTGAACGGCAATGAGCAGTTCTTC; CDR3: CASSEPLPDTLNGNEQFF
size: many; D: NA; V: TRBV11-2; J: TRBJ2-6; DNA: TGTGCCAGCAGTTCACTCCTCTCTGGGGCCAACGTCCTGACTTTC; CDR3: CASSSLLSGANVLTF
size: many; D: NA; V: TRBV7-9; J: TRBJ2-7; DNA: TGTGCCGGCCGCAGGGGGGCCTACGAGCAGTACTTC; CDR3: CAGRRGAYEQYF
size: few; D: NA; V: TRBV2; J: TRBJ2-1; DNA: TGTGCCAGCAGCACTCCGGGGCAATACAATGAGCAGTTCTTC; CDR3: CASSTPGQYNEQFF
size: many; D: TRBD1; V: TRBV29-1; J: TRBJ2-7; DNA: TGCAGCGTTGGTGAGACAGGGCCCTACGAGCAGTACTTC; CDR3: CSVGETGPYEQYF
size: many; D: NA; V: TRBV7-9; J: TRBJ2-2; DNA: TGTGCCAGCAGCTTTCCGGGCAGCCTGTTGAACACCGGGGAGCTGTTTTTT; CDR3: CASSFPGSLLNTGELFF
size: few; D: TRBD1; V: TRBV11-1; J: TRBJ2-7; DNA: TGTGCCAGCAGCTTAGTGGACAGGGAGTCCTACGAGCAGTACTTC; CDR3: CASSLVDRESYEQYF
size: NA; D: NA; V: TRBV3-1; J: TRBJ2-3; DNA: TGTGCCAGCAGCCACGGGCACGGCACAGATACGCAGTATTTT; CDR3: CASSHGHGTDTQYF
size: many; D: TRBD2; V: TRBV29-1; J: TRBJ2-1; DNA: TGCAGCGTTGAATTAGCGGGATCCTCCTACAATGAGCAGTTCTTC; CDR3: CSVELAGSSYNEQFF
size: few; D: TRBD1; V: TRBV24-1; J: TRBJ2-1; DNA: TGTGCCACCAGTGATTTGCCGGGACAGGGGCAGTTCTTC; CDR3: CATSDLPGQGQFF
size: few; D: NA; V: TRBV4-2; J: TRBJ2-6; DNA: TGTGCCAGCAGCCAAGGCGAGGGGTCTGGGGCCAACGTCCTGACTTTC; CDR3: CASSQGEGSGANVLTF
size: many; D: TRBD2; V: TRBV3-1; J: TRBJ2-7; DNA: TGCGCCAGCAGCCCGGGACTAGCAACGTACGAGCAGTACTTC; CDR3: CASSPGLATYEQYF
size: NA; D: NA; V: TRBV21-1; J: TRBJ2-7; DNA: TGTGCCAGCAGCAAAGGAAATGGTACCTACGAGCAGTACTTC; CDR3: CASSKGNGTYEQYF
size: NA; D: NA; V: TRBV10-3; J: TRBJ2-4; DNA: TGTGCCATCAGTGAGTCGAACAGCGGAAACATTCAGTACTTC; CDR3: CAISESNSGNIQYF
size: many; D: NA; V: TRBV4-3; J: TRBJ2-7; DNA: TGCGCCAGCAGCCAAGATGCGAGGGAGGTCCAGTACCTGGGGCAGTACTTC; CDR3: CASSQDAREVQYLGQYF